This T cell receptor (beta chain) originates from a study of T cells in Graves' hyperthyroidism and ophthalmopathy. Findings and limits, study-wide: Researchers found most expanded thyroid clonotypes above 0.001 in blood as well.

It was RNA transcripts that yielded the amplified TCR beta CDR3 regions. A set of HTBI primers served as the primers for a first-round RT-PCR of the TCR CDR3. TCRdb recomputed calls from the multiplex PCR reads with MiXCR, one row per CDR3 protein. The sample consists of about 560,000 distinct CDR3 sequences, less than 20% of them appearing once. The CDR3 runs to 20 residues. Germline V lookup: CDR1 MDHEN, CDR2 SYDVKM. V shed 4 bases, J shed 2 bases, and the junction held 16 bases outside the gene matches. This clonotype was observed at least ten times. Its antigen is undetermined. Newly diagnosed patients aged 18 to 65 had hyperthyroidism of under 2 months' duration. Uncontrolled infection, other autoimmune disease, pregnancy or lactation led to exclusion. On the basis of clinical symptoms, serum thyroxine and TRAb, thyroid ultrasound and orbital computed tomography, diagnoses were made.

The V gene is TRBV28, the J gene TRBJ1-5; 11 bases map to TRBD1. The sequenced sample was blood. This TCR was recovered from a woman aged 25 to 45 with Graves' hyperthyroidism. DNA of the CDR3: TGTGCCAGCAGTTATTCTGGGACAGGGGGTGTTTCGTCGGGCAATCAGCCCCAGCATTTT. It is translated as CASSYSGTGGVSSGNQPQHF.